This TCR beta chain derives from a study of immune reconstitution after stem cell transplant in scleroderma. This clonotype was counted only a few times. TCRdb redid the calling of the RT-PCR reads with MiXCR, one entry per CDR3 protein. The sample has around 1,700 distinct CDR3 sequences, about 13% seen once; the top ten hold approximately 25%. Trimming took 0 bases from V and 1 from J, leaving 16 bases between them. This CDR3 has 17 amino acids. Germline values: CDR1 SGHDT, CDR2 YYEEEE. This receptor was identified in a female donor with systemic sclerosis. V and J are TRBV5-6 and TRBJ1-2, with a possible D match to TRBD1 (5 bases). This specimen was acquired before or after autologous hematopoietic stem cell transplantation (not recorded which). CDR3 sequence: CASSLEAPGRLNYGYTF. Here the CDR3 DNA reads TGTGCCAGCAGCTTGGAGGCACCGGGACGGCTTAACTATGGCTACACCTTC.